This is a list of T cell receptor beta chains from one sample in a study of CD8 T cells in Susac syndrome. From the immunoSEQ multiplex PCR reads, TCRdb called clonotypes with MiXCR, one entry per CDR3 protein. Found here are about 150,000 distinct CDR3 sequences, approximately 95% of them singletons; the top ten hold approximately 0.09%. Sample: CD4+ T cells from PBMCs. Every receptor here comes from a human donor with multiple sclerosis. Both conserved end residues are part of each CDR3. D genes are given only for firm matches.

TRBV20-1	TRBJ2-1	12	NA	CSAEPFVHEQFF	TGCAGTGCGGAGCCTTTTGTCCATGAGCAGTTCTTC
TRBV28	TRBJ2-7	15	TRBD2	CASSLGGGGTYEQYF	TGTGCCAGCAGTTTGGGGGGGGGAGGCACCTACGAGCAGTACTTC
TRBV2	TRBJ2-5	13	NA	CASNPGVQETQYF	TGTGCCAGCAACCCTGGGGTTCAAGAGACCCAGTACTTC
TRBV6-2/TRBV6-3	TRBJ2-2	16	TRBD2	CASSSRTSGTGGELFF	TGTGCCAGCAGTTCAAGGACTAGCGGGACGGGCGGGGAGCTGTTTTTT
TRBV2	TRBJ2-7	13	NA	CASKGQGKSEQYF	TGTGCCAGCAAGGGGCAGGGTAAATCCGAGCAGTACTTC
TRBV5-1	TRBJ2-3	14	NA	CASSRSARTDTQYF	TGCGCCAGCAGCCGCTCGGCACGAACAGATACGCAGTATTTT
TRBV7-2	TRBJ2-3	16	TRBD2	CASSLAGLAGWNTQYF	TGTGCCAGCAGCTTAGCCGGACTAGCTGGGTGGAATACGCAGTATTTT
TRBV24-1	TRBJ2-3	13	NA	CATSPRVTDTQYF	TGTGCCACCAGCCCCAGGGTCACAGATACGCAGTATTTT
TRBV27	TRBJ1-6	15	TRBD1	CASSLSNRGGSPLHF	TGTGCCAGCAGTTTATCGAACAGGGGGGGATCACCCCTCCACTTT
TRBV5-1	TRBJ2-7	13	TRBD2	CASSLIAGYEQYF	TGCGCCAGCAGCTTGATAGCGGGCTACGAGCAGTACTTC
TRBV7-9	TRBJ2-2	13	NA	CASSPMGTGELFF	TGTGCCAGCAGCCCGATGGGGACCGGGGAGCTGTTTTTT